What follows describes a single T cell receptor (beta chain). The V gene lost 2 bases and the J gene lost 3 bases, with 17 bases spanning the gap. Germline loops: CDR1 MNHNS, CDR2 SASEGT. The CDR3 contains 16 residues. Clones were read by immunoSEQ multiplex PCR, and TCRdb kept only the in-frame ones, dropping some. The profile shows 700,000 to 750,000 clones, 80% to 90% of them singletons. This specimen comes from a study of shared T cell receptors in the human thymus. These data were likewise used in another study, on human thymus T cells. That work adds: Donation was from healthy Finnish infants who were having corrective surgery that addressed congenital heart defects. Thymic and blood repertoires appeared to display a bias in their usage of V and J genes. Highly overlapping thymic repertoires among unrelated individuals were reported in related research.

The sequence came from a girl less than two years old with a congenital heart defect. The chain joins TRBV6-1 to TRBJ2-7, with D unclear. Sequenced sample: thymocytes. The CDR3 nucleotides are TGTGCCAGCAGTGAAACCCCGGCCACGACAAGCTACGAGCAGTACTTC. It encodes CASSETPATTSYEQYF.